This TCR beta chain was obtained from a study of T cell repertoires in cytomegalovirus infection. This clonotype was picked up a small number of times. Its antigen is currently unknown. The study's findings and limits: It was HLA-C-restricted CMV-specific TCR beta clonotypes that dominated the response ex vivo.

Each CDR3 protein gets one entry after TCRdb re-called the reads with MiXCR. The data show some 800,000 distinct CDR3 sequences, approximately 30% seen once. There are 14 residues in the CDR3. Trimming shortened V by 2 bases and J by 7 bases, and 12 bases separated the two germline ends. This clonotype was obtained from a human donor in good health (CMV status not recorded). Some clones in this sample may be carry-over from other donors' samples. The V and J genes are TRBV12-3 or TRBV12-4 and TRBJ1-5; possible D gene TRBD1, 6 bases. Sequencing used cultured CD8+ T cells from PBMCs, obtained from culture after CMV antigen stimulation. In nucleotides, the CDR3 is TGTGCCAGCAGTTTACAGGGGATTGAACAGCCCCAGCATTTT. It is translated as CASSLQGIEQPQHF.